The 29 T cell receptor beta chains below all came from one sample that was sequenced in a study of blood T cells in healthy people across ages. Next came a second PCR, run for roughly 6 to 11 cycles, which used a sample-barcoded 5' primer along with a J-beta primer mix. TCRdb ran MiXCR on the 5' RACE reads and lists one entry per CDR3 protein. The sample includes roughly 1.5 million distinct CDR3 sequences, 35% to 45% of them seen just once. The sequencing sample was made of blood. The origin of the receptors is a woman aged 18-29 years in good health.

This clonotype turned up a few times. This sequence joins TRBV12-3 or TRBV12-4 and TRBJ1-1, with 7 nucleotides matching TRBD1. The V segment lost 1 base and the J segment 10 bases; nucleotides outside the gene matches: 3. This CDR3 is built from 12 residues. The CDR3 coding sequence is TGTGCCAGCAGTTTAGGGCAGGGGGGAGCTTTCTTT. Protein sequence: CASSLGQGGAFF.

The sample holds a few counts of this clonotype. The gene calls are TRBV12-3 or TRBV12-4 and TRBJ2-3; D call uncertain. The CDR3 runs to 15 residues. V lost 3 bases, J lost 4 bases, and 14 bases lay in between. This CDR3 reads CASSFTTPWSDTQYF. CDR3 bases: TGTGCCAGCAGTTTTACCACGCCCTGGTCAGATACGCAGTATTTT.

The chain joins TRBV14 to TRBJ2-4; weak D call: TRBD1 (6 bases). The better agreement between TRBJ2-7 and the DNA end casts doubt on the J call. Germline V gene lookup returns CDR1 SGHDN and CDR2 FVKESK. CDR3 length: 15 residues. CDR3 DNA sequence: TGTGCCAGCAGCCGAAGGGGGAGAGGCGCCTACGAGCAGTACTTC. Protein: CASSRRGRGAYEQYF.

V and J are TRBV7-9 and TRBJ1-2; D ambiguous. V was shortened by 3 bases and J by 0 bases, with 14 bases between the two germline ends. This CDR3 is built from 16 residues. CDR1 and CDR2 from the germline V gene are SEHNR and FQNEAQ (reference sequence). For the CDR3, the DNA is TGTGCCAGCAGCTTGGAACCGCCCGGGCCTAACTATGGCTACACCTTC. This encodes CASSLEPPGPNYGYTF.

The chain recombines TRBV12-3 or TRBV12-4 with TRBJ2-5, with D unclear. The CDR3 has 14 residues. Trimming cost V 8 bases and J 2 bases, with 15 bases left between them. CDR3 DNA sequence: TGTGCCAGCTCTCCCACAGAGCAACAAGAGACCCAGTACTTC. It encodes CASSPTEQQETQYF.

Concerning this clonotype: One end of the junction does not line up with germline, which may come from a read error. This chain links TRBV7-2 with TRBJ1-5, with D uncertain. Germline CDR1 SGHTA, CDR2 FQGNSA. CDR3 length equals 14 residues. CDR3 amino acids: CASSELMDGKPRHF. In DNA form, the CDR3 reads TGTGCCAGCAGCGAACTAATGGACGGAAAGCCCCGGCATTTT.

This clonotype was observed a few times. This chain links TRBV4-1 with TRBJ2-7, with TRBD1 matching 7 bases. Germline values: CDR1 MGHRA, CDR2 YSYEKL. V lost 2 bases, J lost 7 bases, and 11 bases stayed unmatched. The CDR3 length is 15 residues. The CDR3 bases are TGCGCCAGCAGCCAACCCCGGGACAGATACAATGAGCAGTACTTC. Translation: CASSQPRDRYNEQYF.

This sequence joins TRBV11-2 and TRBJ2-2, with D maybe TRBD2 (5 bases). Germline lookup yields CDR1 SGHAT and CDR2 FQNNGV. The CDR3 runs 15 residues. V lost 3 bases to trimming and J lost 5 bases, with 13 bases between them. CDR3 in DNA: TGTGCCAGCAGCTTCGGGGTCATAGAGACCGGGGAGCTGTTTTTT. Translation: CASSFGVIETGELFF. Complete variable domain (other parts from reference TRBV11-2 and TRBJ2-2): EAGVAQSPRYKIIEKRQSVAFWCNPISGHATLYWYQQILGQGPKLLIQFQNNGVVDDSQLPKDRFSAERLKGVDSTLKIQPAKLEDSAVYLCASSFGVIETGELFFGEGSRLTVL.

The rearrangement joins TRBV20-1 to TRBJ1-1; D unresolved. CDR1 and CDR2 (germline): DFQATT, SNEGSKA (reference sequence). Trimming cost V 7 bases and J 0 bases, with 12 bases left between them. The CDR3 contains 13 residues. CDR3 sequence: CSGFGSMNTEAFF. DNA of the CDR3: TGCAGTGGATTCGGGAGTATGAACACTGAAGCTTTCTTT.

This clonotype was counted only a few times. At one end, the junction sequence differs from germline, possibly due to a read error. The chain combines TRBV29-1 with TRBJ1-5; 7 bases line up with TRBD1. The germline CDR1 and CDR2 sequences are SQVTM and ANQGSEA. The CDR3 runs to 14 residues. The CDR3 DNA reads TGCAGCGTTGATTCAGGGGGGAGCAGTCAGCCCCAGCATTTT. It specifies CSVDSGGSSQPQHF.

The genes are TRBV21-1 and TRBJ2-7; the DNA was not used to check the table's D call, TRBD2. TRBV21-1 is a documented pseudogene. The CDR3 extends over 11 amino acids. The CDR3 sequence is CASSARVEQYF. The CDR3 DNA reads TGTGCCAGCAGCGCTAGGGTCGAGCAGTACTTC.

The V call is TRBV12-3 or TRBV12-4, the J call TRBJ2-5; D call uncertain. V lost 6 bases, J lost 2 bases, and 16 bases lay in between. The CDR3 contains 15 residues. The CDR3 region has the DNA TGTGCCAGCAGCCCGCGGAGAGCACGACAAGAGACCCAGTACTTC. It encodes CASSPRRARQETQYF.

This clonotype appeared a few times. This chain links TRBV7-6 with TRBJ1-5, with 10 bases fitting TRBD1. This CDR3 contains 16 residues. Germline V lookup: CDR1 SGHVS, CDR2 FNYEAQ. Trimming took 5 bases from V and 6 from J; bases not matched to a gene: 10. The CDR3 bases are TGTGCCAGCAGCCTTCTGGACAGGGGGTTGGCTCAGCCCCAGCATTTT. Amino acid sequence: CASSLLDRGLAQPQHF.

This clonotype was detected a few times. This sequence joins TRBV6-5 and TRBJ2-5; D might be TRBD1 (6 bases). This CDR3 is built from 16 residues. CDR1 is MNHEY, CDR2 SVGAGI, per germline. V was clipped by 5 bases and J by 2 bases, with 18 bases between them. CDR3 coding DNA: TGTGCCAGCAGTCACCCAGGACAGCCTAATCAAGAGACCCAGTACTTC. Its protein is CASSHPGQPNQETQYF.

J is TRBJ2-2 and V is TRBV7-2, with D perhaps matching TRBD1 (6 bases). Germline V gives CDR1 SGHTA, CDR2 FQGNSA. The germline V and J ends were trimmed by 0 bases and 7 bases, with 9 bases remaining between them. CDR3 size: 14 residues. CDR3 bases: TGTGCCAGCAGCTTAGCGGGACACTACGGGGAGCTGTTTTTT. It yields the protein CASSLAGHYGELFF.

This chain links TRBV12-5 with TRBJ1-5; D ambiguous. The CDR3 loop spans 17 amino acids. Germline values: CDR1 LGHNT, CDR2 FRNRAP. The V and J ends lost 1 base and 0 bases respectively, with 13 bases between them. The CDR3 bases are TGTGCTAGTGGTTTGGAGTACGGCTCCGATAGCAATCAGCCCCAGCATTTT. It is translated as CASGLEYGSDSNQPQHF.

The V and J genes are TRBV10-3 and TRBJ1-2; D gene unclear. CDR1 and CDR2 from the germline V gene are ENHRY and SYGVKD. This CDR3 is 13 amino acids long. The V and J ends lost 10 bases and 4 bases respectively, with 16 bases between them. This CDR3 reads CASSPGEPYGYTF. The CDR3 DNA reads as TGTGCCAGCAGCCCCGGTGAGCCCTATGGCTACACCTTC.

This clonotype has just a few counts. The chain links TRBV7-6 to TRBJ2-7; tentatively, D is TRBD1 (6 bases). The CDR3 contains 13 residues. The germline V gene has CDR1 SGHVS and CDR2 FNYEAQ. V lost 11 bases to trimming and J lost 0 bases, with 14 bases between them. CDR3 region: CACTTDSSYEQYF. The CDR3 region has the DNA TGTGCCTGCACAACGGACAGCTCCTACGAGCAGTACTTC.

This clonotype has only a few counts. This rearrangement joins TRBV10-3 to TRBJ2-7; TRBD1 is a possible D gene (6 bases). V lost 6 bases and J lost 3, with 15 bases in between. CDR1 and CDR2 (germline): ENHRY, SYGVKD. This CDR3 has 14 residues. The CDR3 DNA is TGTGCCATCAGACCCGGGACAACCATCTACGAGCAGTACTTC. The encoded protein is CAIRPGTTIYEQYF.

As for this clonotype: A junction boundary mismatches the germline segment, possibly from a read error. The chain couples TRBV7-7 to TRBJ2-3, with TRBD2 identical over 13 bases. This CDR3 has 16 amino acids. Germline lookup yields CDR1 SSHAT and CDR2 FNYEAQ (reference sequence). For the CDR3, the DNA is TGTGCTAGCAGCCCGGGACTAGCGGGATTCCCAGATACGCAGTATTTT. Protein product: CASSPGLAGFPDTQYF. Variable domain in full (rest from reference TRBV7-7 and TRBJ2-3): GAGVSQSPRYKVTKRGQDVTLRCDPISSHATLYWYQQALGQGPEFLTYFNYEAQPDKSGLPSDRFSAERPEGSISTLTIQRTEQRDSAMYRCASSPGLAGFPDTQYFGPGTRLTVL.

This clonotype was detected a few times. The chain employs TRBV29-1 and TRBJ2-3; D unclear. This CDR3 spans 11 amino acids. Trimming cost V 4 bases and J 8 bases, with 10 bases left between them. CDR1 is SQVTM and CDR2 is ANQGSEA in the germline V gene. The CDR3 loop is CSVGVVGTQYF. The CDR3 DNA follows: TGCAGCGTTGGTGTGGTGGGTACGCAGTATTTT.

V and J are TRBV4-1 and TRBJ1-2; maybe TRBD1 (5 bases). The CDR3 has 15 residues. The V end lost 2 bases, the J end lost 4 bases, and 14 bases lay between the germline ends. CDR1 and CDR2 from the germline V gene are MGHRA and YSYEKL. This CDR3 reads CASSQPGVGGYGYTF. CDR3 DNA sequence: TGCGCCAGCAGCCAACCGGGCGTGGGGGGCTATGGCTACACCTTC.

This clonotype was detected a few times. This chain uses TRBV20-1 with TRBJ2-5; D ambiguous. The CDR3 contains 14 residues. Per the germline V gene, CDR1 is DFQATT and CDR2 is SNEGSKA (reference sequence). The V end was cut by 0 bases, the J end by 5 bases, with 13 bases between. This CDR3 reads CSARELLGWETQYF. CDR3 sequence (DNA): TGCAGTGCTAGAGAACTCCTTGGGTGGGAGACCCAGTACTTC.

The table lists this clonotype with a count of one. An end of the junction differs from the germline gene, which may be a read error. The rearrangement links TRBV27 to TRBJ2-1; D is uncertain. The CDR3 runs 14 residues. Germline CDR1 is MNHEY and CDR2 is SMNVEV (reference sequence). The CDR3 reads CAGSSLITIRRQFF. The DNA of the CDR3 is TGTGCCGGCAGTTCCCTAATCACCATCAGGCGGCAGTTCTTC.

The table lists this clonotype with a few counts. V and J are TRBV7-2 and TRBJ2-5; 9 bases are shared with TRBD2. The length of the CDR3 is 17 residues. CDR1 SGHTA and CDR2 FQGNSA come from the germline V gene. V shed 5 bases and J 11 bases; nucleotides not matched to a gene: 21. CDR3 DNA sequence: TGTGCCAGCAGCCCTAGGTTCGGGGCTAGCGGGGTGAATGAGCAGTACTTC. Its protein is CASSPRFGASGVNEQYF.

The CDR3 sequence: CASRDGGGRANEKLFF. CDR3 in DNA: TGTGCCAGCCGGGATGGGGGCGGACGGGCTAATGAAAAACTGTTTTTT. This chain connects TRBV27 to TRBJ1-4; TRBD1 is a possible D gene (6 bases). The CDR3 length is 16 residues. The germline V gene encodes CDR1 MNHEY and CDR2 SMNVEV (reference sequence). V was shortened by 8 bases and J by 3 bases, with 19 bases between the two germline ends.

This clonotype was recorded a few times. The genes are TRBV12-3 or TRBV12-4 and TRBJ2-1; 11 nucleotides agree with TRBD2. The CDR3 contains 14 residues. The trim removed 3 bases at V and 8 bases at J, leaving 3 bases unmatched. CDR3 sequence (DNA): TGTGCCAGCAGTTTCCTAGCGGGAGGAGATGAGCAGTTCTTC. Its translation: CASSFLAGGDEQFF.

A few counts support this clonotype. J is TRBJ2-1 and V is TRBV20-1, with D tentatively TRBD2 (6 bases). V was cut by 6 bases and J by 2 bases, with 20 bases left in between. Germline CDR1 is DFQATT and CDR2 is SNEGSKA (reference sequence). CDR3 length equals 16 residues. Here the CDR3 reads CSADSAWGETYNEQFF. In nucleotides, the CDR3 is TGCAGTGCCGACTCTGCTTGGGGGGAAACCTACAATGAGCAGTTCTTC.

This clonotype was picked up a small number of times. The gene calls are TRBV4-3 and TRBJ1-1, with D unresolved. This CDR3 is 14 amino acids long. CDR1 and CDR2 from the germline V gene are LGHNA and YSLEER. Trimming removed 0 bases from V and 7 bases from J, with 12 bases in between. In DNA, the CDR3 is TGCGCCAGCAGCCAAGATCCCCGAGACAATGAAGCTTTCTTT. It specifies CASSQDPRDNEAFF.